This T cell receptor (beta chain) was recovered during a study of blood T cell repertoires in COVID-19. This clone was detected only once. Assay: immunoSEQ multiplex PCR; the TCRdb copy retains only in-frame clones and omits some. The table records under 95,000 clones, about four fifths of them present only once. Sequenced: peripheral blood. The TCR sequence derives from a man aged 50 or older with acute or convalescent COVID-19.

This chain's CDR3 is CASTLEVNTEAFF. The CDR3 DNA sequence: TGTGCCAGCACCTTGGAGGTGAACACTGAAGCTTTCTTT. This chain uses TRBV12-3 or TRBV12-4 with TRBJ1-1; D not certain. V lost 7 bases, J lost 0 bases, and 9 bases lay in between. The CDR3 totals 13 residues.